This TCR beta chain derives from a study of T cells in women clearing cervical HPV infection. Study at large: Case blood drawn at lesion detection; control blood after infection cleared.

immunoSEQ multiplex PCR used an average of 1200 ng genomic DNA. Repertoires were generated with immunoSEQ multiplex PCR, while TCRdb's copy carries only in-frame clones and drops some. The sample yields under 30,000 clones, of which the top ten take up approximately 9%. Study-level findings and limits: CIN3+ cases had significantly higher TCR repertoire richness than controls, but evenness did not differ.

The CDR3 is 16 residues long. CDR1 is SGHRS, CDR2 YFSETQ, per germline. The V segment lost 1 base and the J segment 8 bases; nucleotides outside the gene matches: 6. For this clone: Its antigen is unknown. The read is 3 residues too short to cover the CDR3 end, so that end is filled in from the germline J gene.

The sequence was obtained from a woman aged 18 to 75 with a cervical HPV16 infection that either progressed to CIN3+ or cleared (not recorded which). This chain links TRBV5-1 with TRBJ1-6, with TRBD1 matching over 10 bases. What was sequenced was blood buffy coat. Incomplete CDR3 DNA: TGCGCCAGCAGCTTGAGTGTAGGACAGGGGGATTCACCC. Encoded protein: CASSLSVGQGDSP. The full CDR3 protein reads CASSLSVGQGDSPLHF.